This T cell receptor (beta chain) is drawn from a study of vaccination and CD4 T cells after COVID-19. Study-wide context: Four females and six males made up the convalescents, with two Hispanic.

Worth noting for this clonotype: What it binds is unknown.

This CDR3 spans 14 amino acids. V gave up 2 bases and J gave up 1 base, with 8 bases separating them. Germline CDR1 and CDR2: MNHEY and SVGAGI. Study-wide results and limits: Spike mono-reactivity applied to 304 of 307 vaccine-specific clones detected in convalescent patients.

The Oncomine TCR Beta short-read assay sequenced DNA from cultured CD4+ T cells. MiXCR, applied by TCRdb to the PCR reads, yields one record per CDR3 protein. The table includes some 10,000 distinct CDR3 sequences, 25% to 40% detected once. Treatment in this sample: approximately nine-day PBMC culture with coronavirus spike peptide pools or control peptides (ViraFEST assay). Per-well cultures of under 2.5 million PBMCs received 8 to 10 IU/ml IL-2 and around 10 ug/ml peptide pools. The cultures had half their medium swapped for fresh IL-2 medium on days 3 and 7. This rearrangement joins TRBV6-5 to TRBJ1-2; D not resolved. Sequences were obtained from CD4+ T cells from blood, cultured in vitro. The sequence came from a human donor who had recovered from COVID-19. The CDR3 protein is CASSYGRNNYGYTF. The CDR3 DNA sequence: TGTGCCAGCAGTTACGGACGGAATAACTATGGCTACACCTTC.